This TCR beta chain emerged from a study of T cells in Graves' hyperthyroidism and ophthalmopathy (dated by TCRdb to about 2019). Study-level background: Peripheral blood was collected at initial diagnosis, before any treatment. To identify TCR V-J signatures that set the groups apart, the researchers used a discovery cohort of approximately 98 patients, made up of 43 with Graves' ophthalmopathy and 55 to 65 with stable Graves' hyperthyroidism. An independent validation cohort of under 20 hyperthyroidism patients and some 15 patients who later progressed to ophthalmopathy tested prospective prediction of ophthalmopathy. For training and testing, the 100 patients in the discovery cohort were randomly divided in a 7:3 ratio. In about 6 Graves' hyperthyroidism patients, the study also compared T-cell repertoires from thyroid tissue with T-cell repertoires from blood. After sampling, hyperthyroidism patients received methimazole starting at 30 mg daily, and ophthalmopathy patients received high-dose intravenous methylprednisolone. TCR Vbeta CDR3 sequencing of 130 to 150 peripheral blood samples (roughly 43 ophthalmopathy, 70 to 85 hyperthyroidism and some 17 progressor patients) is reported in the paper.

Moderately to severely active disease, a Clinical Activity Score of at least 3, a NOSPECS grade of at least 4, and a duration under 3 months were present in ophthalmopathy patients. Patients with uncontrolled infections, other autoimmune diseases, pregnancy or lactation were excluded. Diagnoses relied on clinical symptoms, serum thyroxine and TRAb, thyroid ultrasound and orbital computed tomography. PBMCs were isolated from 8 to 10 ml of fresh peripheral blood by Ficoll-Paque density gradient centrifugation. Trizol reagent was used to extract total RNA, and RNA quality was then checked on an Agilent 2100 Bioanalyzer. TCR beta CDR3 regions were amplified from RNA transcripts. The TCR CDR3 was subjected to a first round of RT-PCR using the HTBI primer set and the Qiagen OneStep RT-PCR kit. The libraries were constructed in a second round of multiplex PCR and then size-selected and purified. Libraries were sequenced paired-end with 100 bp reads on an Illumina HiSeq2000. The original methods were these. SOAPnuke was used to process the raw data, removing reads that contained adapters or uncalled bases, had a mean Phred below 15, or lacked an exact match to the constant primer or identifier. COPE v1.2.5 was used to merge the high-quality paired reads, and each unique nucleotide sequence was defined as a clonotype. Clonotypes were aligned to IMGT TRBV, TRBD and TRBJ reference segments using MiTCR v1.1. The analysis included only V-J combinations with a frequency above 0.0001, which together covered 99% to 99.2% of the repertoires. The TCS score was defined as the ratio of F50 (clonal expansion) to E x V (chaos), calculated using BLOSUM62-based TCRdist between CDR3 peptides within each V-J. Welch's t-statistics and random forest reduced just over 500 V-J features to 13, which were used in a naive Bayes classifier (R e1071). Clones were called with MiXCR by TCRdb after fastp trimmed the public reads at Q25, and only in-frame beta chains were retained. Each entry is one CDR3 protein sequence, shown with its most common DNA and genes. The V and J calls, along with clone size, are taken from TCRdb and not from the paper's own processing. The sample yields approximately 400,000 distinct CDR3 sequences; around 15% were counted once. 28% of the sample is in the top ten clones.

Including the terminal cysteine and phenylalanine, the CDR3 comprises 14 residues. The retained sequence is limited to the CDR3, 42 bases, with the frame set at the first base. According to the germline V gene, CDR1 reads MGHRA and CDR2 reads YSYEKL. At the junction V is shortened by 1 base and J by 4 bases, with 8 bases in between. What the research found in general, with its limitations: During validation, the model predicted progression to ophthalmopathy a median of around 7 months ahead of onset, with approximately 70% sensitivity and 72% to 80% specificity. Sample size was not statistically predetermined, and investigators were not blinded to group allocation. Blood samples also contained most of the expanded thyroid clonotypes (frequency above 0.001), which suggests that blood repertoires may reflect thyroid immune responses. A model built on a 13 V-J signature distinguished ophthalmopathy from stable hyperthyroidism, reaching 87.88% sensitivity and around 81% specificity in cross-validation and 80%/75% in testing.

This clonotype was detected a few times. Its antigen is currently not known. Base-call qualities are not available, and no considerably larger clone is one nucleotide away. Sequences were obtained from blood. The V gene is TRBV4-1 and the J gene is TRBJ1-5; the D region possibly corresponds to TRBD1 (5 bases align). This TCR derives from a man in his fifties or sixties with Graves' ophthalmopathy. This receptor has the CDR3 CASSQAAGNQPQHF. The DNA reads as follows: TGCGCCAGCAGCCAAGCGGCAGGGAATCAGCCCCAGCATTTT.